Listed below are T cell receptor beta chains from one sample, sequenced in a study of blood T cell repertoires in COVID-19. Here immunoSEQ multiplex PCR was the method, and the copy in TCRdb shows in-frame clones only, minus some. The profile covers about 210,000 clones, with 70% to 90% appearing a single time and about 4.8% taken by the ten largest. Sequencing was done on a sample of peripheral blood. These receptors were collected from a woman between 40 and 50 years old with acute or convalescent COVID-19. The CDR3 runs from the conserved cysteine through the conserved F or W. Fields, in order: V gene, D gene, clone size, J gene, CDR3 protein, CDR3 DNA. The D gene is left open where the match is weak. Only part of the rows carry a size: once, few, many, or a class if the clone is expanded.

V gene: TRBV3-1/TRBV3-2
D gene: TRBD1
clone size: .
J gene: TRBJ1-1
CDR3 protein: CASSQQTGGTEAFF
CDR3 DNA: TGTGCCAGCAGCCAGCAAACAGGGGGCACTGAAGCTTTCTTT

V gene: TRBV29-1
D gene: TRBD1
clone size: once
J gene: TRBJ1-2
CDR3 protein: CSVSGTANYGYTF
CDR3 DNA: TGCAGCGTCTCCGGGACAGCTAACTATGGCTACACCTTC

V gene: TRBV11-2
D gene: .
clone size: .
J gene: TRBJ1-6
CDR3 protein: CASSSPRGSSYNSPLHF
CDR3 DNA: TGTGCCAGCAGCTCCCCCCGAGGGAGCTCCTATAATTCACCCCTCCACTTT

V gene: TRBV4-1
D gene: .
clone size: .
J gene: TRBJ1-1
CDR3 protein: CASSQIPTQGRYTEAFF
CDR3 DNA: TGCGCCAGCAGCCAAATCCCAACACAGGGTCGGTACACTGAAGCTTTCTTT

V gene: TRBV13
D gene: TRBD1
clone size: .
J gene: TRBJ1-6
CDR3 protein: CASSLVDRVNSPLHF
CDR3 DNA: TGTGCCAGCAGCTTAGTCGACAGGGTTAATTCACCCCTCCACTTT

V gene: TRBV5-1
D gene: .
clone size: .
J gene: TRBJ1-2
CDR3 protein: CASSLSTEANYGYTF
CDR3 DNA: TGCGCCAGCAGCTTGTCTACGGAGGCTAACTATGGCTACACCTTC

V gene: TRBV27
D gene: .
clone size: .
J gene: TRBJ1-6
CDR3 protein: CASSYRGTTSPLHF
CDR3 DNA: TGTGCCAGCAGTTACCGGGGGACGACTTCACCCCTCCACTTT

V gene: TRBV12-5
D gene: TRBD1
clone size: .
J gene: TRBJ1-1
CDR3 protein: CASGLDPTGTVNTEAFF
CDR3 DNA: TGTGCTAGTGGGCTGGACCCTACCGGGACAGTTAACACTGAAGCTTTCTTT

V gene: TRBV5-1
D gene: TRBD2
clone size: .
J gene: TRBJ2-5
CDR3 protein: CASSLSRAWTGGETQYF
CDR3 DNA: TGCGCCAGCAGCTTGAGTCGTGCGTGGACCGGGGGGGAGACCCAGTACTTC

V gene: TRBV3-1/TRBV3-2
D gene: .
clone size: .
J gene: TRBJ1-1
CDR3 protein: CASSQPSNTEAFF
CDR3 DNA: TGTGCCAGCAGCCAACCCAGTAACACTGAAGCTTTCTTT

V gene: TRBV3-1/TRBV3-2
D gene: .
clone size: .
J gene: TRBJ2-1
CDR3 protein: CASSPIQGEGEQFF
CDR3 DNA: TGTGCCAGCAGCCCTATACAGGGAGAAGGTGAGCAGTTCTTC

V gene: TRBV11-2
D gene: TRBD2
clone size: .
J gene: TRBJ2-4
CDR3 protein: CASSLGGLAGTKNIQYF
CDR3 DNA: TGTGCCAGCAGCTTAGGAGGGCTAGCGGGAACAAAAAACATTCAGTACTTC

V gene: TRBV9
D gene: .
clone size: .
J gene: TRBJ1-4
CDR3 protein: CASSVATGENEKLFF
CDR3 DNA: TGTGCCAGCAGCGTCGCGACAGGAGAGAATGAAAAACTGTTTTTT

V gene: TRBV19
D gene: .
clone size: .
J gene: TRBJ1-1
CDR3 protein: CASSLGGNTEAFF
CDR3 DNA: TGTGCCAGTAGCCTAGGGGGGAACACTGAAGCTTTCTTT

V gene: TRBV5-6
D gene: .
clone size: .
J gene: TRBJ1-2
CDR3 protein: CASSFVGAYGYTF
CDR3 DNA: TGTGCCAGCAGCTTCGTGGGGGCCTATGGCTACACCTTC

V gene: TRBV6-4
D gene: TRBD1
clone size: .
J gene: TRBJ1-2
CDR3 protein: CASSGNGQGPYTF
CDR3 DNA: TGTGCCAGCAGTGGTAATGGACAGGGTCCCTACACCTTC

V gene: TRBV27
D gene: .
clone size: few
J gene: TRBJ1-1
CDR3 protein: CASSLYSPPGTEAFF
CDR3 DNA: TGTGCCAGCAGTTTATATAGCCCTCCTGGGACTGAAGCTTTCTTT

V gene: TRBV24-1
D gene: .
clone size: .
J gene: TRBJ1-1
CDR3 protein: CATSDPDSANTEAFF
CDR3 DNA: TGTGCCACCAGTGACCCCGACAGCGCGAACACTGAAGCTTTCTTT

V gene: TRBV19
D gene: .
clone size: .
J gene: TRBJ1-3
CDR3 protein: CASGTRDNFPGNTIYF
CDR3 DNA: TGTGCCAGTGGGACACGGGACAACTTTCCTGGAAACACCATATATTTT

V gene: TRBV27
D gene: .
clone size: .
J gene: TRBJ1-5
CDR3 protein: CASSLSAWEDQPQHF
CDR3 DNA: TGTGCCAGCAGTTTATCGGCTTGGGAGGATCAGCCCCAGCATTTT

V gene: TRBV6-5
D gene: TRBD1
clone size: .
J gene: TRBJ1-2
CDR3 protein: CATDRVWYGYTF
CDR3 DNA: TGTGCCACCGACAGGGTATGGTATGGCTACACCTTC

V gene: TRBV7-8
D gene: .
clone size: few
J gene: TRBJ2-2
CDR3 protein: CASSLVVQGTGELFF
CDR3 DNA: TGTGCCAGCAGCTTAGTGGTACAGGGTACCGGGGAGCTGTTTTTT

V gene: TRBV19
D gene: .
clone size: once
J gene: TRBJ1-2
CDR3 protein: CASSIVRALASGYTF
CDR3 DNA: TGTGCCAGTAGTATCGTCAGGGCCCTCGCCTCCGGCTACACCTTC

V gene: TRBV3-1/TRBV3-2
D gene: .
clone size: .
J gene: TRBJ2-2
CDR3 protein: CASSHGAGELFF
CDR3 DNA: TGTGCCAGCAGCCACGGGGCCGGGGAGCTGTTTTTT

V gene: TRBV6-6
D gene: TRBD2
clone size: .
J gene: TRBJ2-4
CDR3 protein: CASNYLLAGGASSTAKNIQYF
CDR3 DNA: TGTGCCAGCAACTACTTACTAGCGGGGGGAGCCTCGAGTACGGCCAAAAACATTCAGTACTTC

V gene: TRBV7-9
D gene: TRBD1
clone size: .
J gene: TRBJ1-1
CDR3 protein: CASSLVFGDSVNTEAFF
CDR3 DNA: TGTGCCAGCAGCTTAGTTTTTGGGGACAGTGTGAACACTGAAGCTTTCTTT

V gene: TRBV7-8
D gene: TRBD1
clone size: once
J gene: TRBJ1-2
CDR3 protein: CASRHRDRDDYGYTF
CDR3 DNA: TGTGCCAGCAGACATAGAGACAGGGACGATTATGGCTACACCTTC

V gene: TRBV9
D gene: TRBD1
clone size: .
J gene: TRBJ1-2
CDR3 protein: CASSVDRSFYGYTF
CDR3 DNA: TGTGCCAGCAGCGTGGACAGGTCCTTCTATGGCTACACCTTC

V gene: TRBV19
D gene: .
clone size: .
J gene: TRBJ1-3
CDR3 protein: CASSPLLSGNTIYF
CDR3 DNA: TGTGCCAGTAGTCCCCTGTTGTCCGGAAACACCATATATTTT

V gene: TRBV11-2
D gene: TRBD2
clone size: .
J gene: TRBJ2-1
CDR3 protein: CASSLVLGLALNEQFF
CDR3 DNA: TGTGCCAGCAGCTTAGTCTTAGGACTAGCGTTGAATGAGCAGTTCTTC

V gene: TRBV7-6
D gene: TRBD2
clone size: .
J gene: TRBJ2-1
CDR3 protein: CASSLQRGGEGEQFF
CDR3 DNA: TGTGCCAGCAGCCTTCAGCGGGGGGGCGAGGGTGAGCAGTTCTTC

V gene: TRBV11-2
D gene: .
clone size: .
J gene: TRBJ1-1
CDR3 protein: CASSLKTGTPTSTEAFF
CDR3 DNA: TGTGCCAGCAGCCTCAAAACCGGGACACCCACGTCCACTGAAGCTTTCTTT

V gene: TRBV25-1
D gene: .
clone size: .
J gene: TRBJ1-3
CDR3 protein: CASSVAASSGNTIYF
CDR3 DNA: TGTGCCAGCAGTGTTGCGGCGAGCTCTGGAAACACCATATATTTT

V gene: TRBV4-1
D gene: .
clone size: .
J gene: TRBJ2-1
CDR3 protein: CASSQVSTRAYNEQFF
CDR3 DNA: TGCGCCAGCAGCCAAGTCTCGACCAGGGCCTACAATGAGCAGTTCTTC

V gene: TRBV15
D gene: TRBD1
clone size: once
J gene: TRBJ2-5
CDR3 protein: CATSSGQGSGQETQYF
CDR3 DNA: TGTGCCACCAGCAGCGGACAGGGATCGGGCCAAGAGACCCAGTACTTC

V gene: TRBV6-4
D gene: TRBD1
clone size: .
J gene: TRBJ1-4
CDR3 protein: CARGTGFFATNEKLFF
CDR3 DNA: TGTGCCAGGGGGACAGGGTTTTTTGCAACTAATGAAAAACTGTTTTTT

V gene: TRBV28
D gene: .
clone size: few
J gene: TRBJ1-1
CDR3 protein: CASSLSRLEAFF
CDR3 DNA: TGTGCCAGCAGTTTATCGCGCCTTGAAGCTTTCTTT

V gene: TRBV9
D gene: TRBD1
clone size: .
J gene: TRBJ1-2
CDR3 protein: CASSGWTGGIGYTF
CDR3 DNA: TGTGCCAGCAGCGGGTGGACAGGGGGCATTGGCTACACCTTC

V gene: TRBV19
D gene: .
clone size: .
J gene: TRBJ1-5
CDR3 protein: CASSPLQGISNQPQHF
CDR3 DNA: TGTGCCAGTAGTCCCCTCCAGGGGATTAGCAATCAGCCCCAGCATTTT

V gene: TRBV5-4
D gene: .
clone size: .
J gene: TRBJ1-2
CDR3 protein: CASSPTANYGYTF
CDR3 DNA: TGTGCCAGCAGCCCGACAGCTAACTATGGCTACACCTTC

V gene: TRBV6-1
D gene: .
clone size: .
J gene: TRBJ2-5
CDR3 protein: CASSEVGSTRYF
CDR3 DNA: TGTGCCAGCAGTGAAGTGGGCAGCACACGCTACTTC

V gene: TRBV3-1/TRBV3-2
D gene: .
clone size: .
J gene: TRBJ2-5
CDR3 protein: CASSQVRGANQETQYF
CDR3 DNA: TGTGCCAGCAGCCAAGTTCGCGGGGCTAACCAAGAGACCCAGTACTTC

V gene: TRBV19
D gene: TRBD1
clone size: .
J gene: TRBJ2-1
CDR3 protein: CASSPTGGHEQFF
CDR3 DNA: TGTGCCAGTAGTCCCACAGGGGGGCATGAGCAGTTCTTC

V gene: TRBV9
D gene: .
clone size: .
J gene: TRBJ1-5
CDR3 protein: CASSRGGNSNQPQHF
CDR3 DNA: TGTGCCAGCAGCCGGGGAGGTAATAGCAATCAGCCCCAGCATTTT

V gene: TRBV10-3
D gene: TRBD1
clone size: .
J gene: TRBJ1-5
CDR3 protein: CATYDRVGQPQHF
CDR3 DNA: TGTGCCACCTACGACAGGGTTGGACAGCCCCAGCATTTT

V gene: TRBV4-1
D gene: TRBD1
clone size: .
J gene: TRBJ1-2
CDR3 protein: CASSPGQGADLYGYTF
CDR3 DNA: TGCGCCAGCAGCCCGGGACAGGGGGCCGATCTATATGGCTACACCTTC

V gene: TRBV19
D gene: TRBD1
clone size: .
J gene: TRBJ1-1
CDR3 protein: CASSTLAQGARNTEAFF
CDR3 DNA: TGTGCCAGTAGTACCCTCGCACAGGGGGCGCGGAACACTGAAGCTTTCTTT